This entry is about one T cell receptor (beta chain). Its specific antigen is unknown. The record has no base qualities; no much larger clone is one base away. This specimen comes from a study of PD-1 blockade in classical Hodgkin lymphoma (dated by TCRdb to 2018 to 2020). Broadly, across the study: Nivolumab dosing was 3 mg/kg intravenously every 2 weeks, continuing until either disease progression or unacceptable toxicity. The study used CyTOF and TCR beta sequencing to define a peripheral blood immune signature of response to PD-1 blockade in classical Hodgkin lymphoma. The investigation overall reported the following: Lower diversity was seen in patients whose nivolumab began less than 1 year after ASCT, and these patients were left out of later analyses so that immune reconstitution would not confound the results. Baseline TCR diversity was reported as lower in newly diagnosed patients than in healthy donors, and lower still in relapsed/refractory patients. A significant rise by C4D1 was seen in CD4+ but not CD8+ TCR diversity (p=0.0027 vs p=0.16), with the rise being most apparent in complete responders (p=0.02). Among trial patients, those achieving complete response had baseline diversity similar to that of newly diagnosed patients, while diversity was significantly lower in partial responders and progressors. The study covered only a single clinical trial cohort, and the causes of the repertoire differences, possibly disease activity or prior therapy, were still not defined.

The Qiagen DNeasy kit was used to extract genomic DNA from unsorted PBMCs and from the negatively selected CD4+ and CD8+ fractions. TCR beta CDR3 regions were subjected to amplification by immunoSEQ multiplex PCR with primers that anneal to V and J segments. A synthetic immune receptor repertoire was used to minimize amplification bias, and remaining bias was computationally removed after sequencing. Per the authors' processing: Custom Python scripts were used to quantify repertoire diversity as the Shannon entropy index. Unsorted, CD4+ and CD8+ repertoires were analyzed separately, except in combined analyses where CD4+ and CD8+ sequences were merged in silico. Clonal expansion was defined as a frequency increase of at least 2-fold after treatment compared with C1D1, and clones undetected at baseline were assigned a pseudocount of 0.5. Clones with 0 or 1 copy at C1D1 were classified as singleton clones, and clones with 2 or more copies were classified as non-singleton clones. Clones expanded in unsorted samples were annotated as CD4+, CD8+ or unknown by matching protein sequences in sorted samples from the same patient. Wilcoxon tests on paired samples were used to test diversity changes from C1D1 to C4D1. This is the immuneACCESS table as TCRdb keeps it, with only in-frame sequences that have V and J called. A part of the clones is gone; compared with another copy, unresolved V genes explain less than half, and the rest is unexplained. V and J calls and clone size come straight from that table; D and trimming were deduced from the DNA. In all, the sample holds roughly 60,000 clones, and roughly 90% of those were seen once. The ten top clones hold approximately 9.9% of the sample.

The time point label of this sample denotes: cycle 1 day 1 (C1D1), immediately before nivolumab initiation. All trial patients had relapsed after autologous stem cell transplantation, with cohorts A, B and C differing in prior brentuximab vedotin exposure. A total of about 51 patients with relapsed/refractory classical Hodgkin lymphoma made up the trial cohort, and each patient's best overall response was complete response, partial response or progressive disease. Trial patients were treated with single-agent nivolumab in the multi-cohort phase II CheckMate 205 trial. An independent review committee assessed best overall response by applying the 2007 International Working Group response criteria. Trial PBMCs were obtained immediately prior to nivolumab initiation (C1D1) and on therapy at cycle 2 day 1 and cycle 4 day 1. Peripheral blood was collected in 8 mL Vacutainer Cell Preparation Tubes, from which PBMCs were isolated by centrifugation and then cryopreserved.

CDR1 and CDR2 are drawn from the germline V gene (reference sequence): MNHEY, SMNVEV. V loses 3 bases of germline sequence and J loses 5 bases, and the interval between the two ends is 11 bases. The CDR3 contains 14 residues, cysteine and phenylalanine counted. Of all the DNA, just the CDR3 is kept, 42 bases in frame from base 1. Recombination joined TRBV27 with TRBJ2-1; matching of 5 bases hints at TRBD2 as the D gene. This clonotype was sampled from a human donor with classical Hodgkin lymphoma. Sample: peripheral blood mononuclear cells (PBMCs), taken at baseline. CDR3 reads: CASSLVLDDNEQFF. In nucleotide form, the sequence is TGTGCCAGCAGTTTGGTACTAGACGACAATGAGCAGTTCTTC.